Each of the 29 T cell receptor beta chains below was sequenced from the same sample in a study of shared clonotypes between healthy human individuals. Sequencing used immunoSEQ multiplex PCR; TCRdb keeps in-frame clones, though not all of them. The sample has over a million clones, approximately 98.5% seen once; the top ten hold about 0.4%. Specimen: naive CD4+ T cells sorted from blood. The sample's subset: CD45RA+ positively selected. Receptors were obtained from a man aged 25-45 years in good health.

V gene TRBV2 combines with J gene TRBJ2-1; D call uncertain. The V gene lost 4 bases and the J gene lost 0 bases, with 10 bases spanning the gap. CDR1 is SNHLY and CDR2 is FYNNEI in the germline V gene. CDR3 size: 15 residues. CDR3 sequence reads: CASSAGPSSYNEQFF. CDR3 nucleotide sequence: TGTGCCAGCAGTGCTGGCCCCAGCTCCTACAATGAGCAGTTCTTC. The full variable domain, its missing parts supplied by reference TRBV2 and TRBJ2-1, is EPEVTQTPSHQVTQMGQEVILRCVPISNHLYFYWYRQILGQKVEFLVSFYNNEISEKSEIFDDQFSVERPDGSNFTLKIRSTKLEDSAMYFCASSAGPSSYNEQFFGPGTRLTVL.

CDR3 in DNA: TGCAGCGTGGGCGGGAGGTTAGGGGATACGCAGTATTTT. It is translated as CSVGGRLGDTQYF. The chain recombines TRBV29-1 with TRBJ2-3; TRBD2 agrees at 8 bases. The germline gives CDR1 SQVTM, CDR2 ANQGSEA. Trimming removed 6 bases from V and 6 bases from J; junction bases left unmatched: 8. This CDR3 region has 13 residues.

This sequence joins TRBV28 and TRBJ2-1; possibly TRBD2 for D (5 bases). The CDR3 covers 15 residues. Trimming shortened V by 3 bases and J by 6 bases, and 15 bases separated the two germline ends. Germline lookup yields CDR1 MDHEN and CDR2 SYDVKM. DNA of the CDR3: TGTGCCAGCAGTTTCGCTAGCCGACGGGGCAATGAGCAGTTCTTC. Residues: CASSFASRRGNEQFF.

V and J are TRBV6-5 and TRBJ2-5; 7 bases line up with TRBD2. Germline CDR1 and CDR2: MNHEY and SVGAGI. V gave up 2 bases and J gave up 2 bases; unmatched junction bases: 2. CDR3 size: 14 residues. CDR3 in amino acids: CASSYQGGQETQYF. CDR3 in DNA: TGTGCCAGCAGTTACCAGGGAGGGCAAGAGACCCAGTACTTC.

The CDR3 nucleotides read TGTGCCAGCAGTGAATTAATTGAGACCCAGTACTTC. The encoded protein is CASSELIETQYF. The chain carries TRBV2 and TRBJ2-5; D unresolved. V dropped 2 bases and J dropped 5 bases, with 6 bases sitting between them. The CDR3 spans 12 residues. Germline lookup yields CDR1 SNHLY and CDR2 FYNNEI.

V gene TRBV18 combines with J gene TRBJ1-1, with TRBD1 as a possible D gene (5 bases). Germline V gene sequence: CDR1 KGHSH, CDR2 LQKENI. The V gene lost 2 bases and the J gene lost 1 base, with 8 bases spanning the gap. CDR3 length: 14 residues. The CDR3 region has the DNA TGTGCCAGCTCACCAGGGGCCGAGAACACTGAAGCTTTCTTT. This sequence encodes CASSPGAENTEAFF.

This chain connects TRBV12-5 to TRBJ2-1; 9 bases match TRBD1. Losses at the gene ends were 9 bases for V and 8 bases for J; bases not matched to a gene: 11. Germline V gene lookup returns CDR1 LGHNT and CDR2 FRNRAP. The CDR3 is made up of 14 amino acids. CDR3 protein: CASGWGQGSDEQFF. The DNA of the CDR3 is TGTGCTAGCGGGTGGGGACAGGGTTCTGATGAGCAGTTCTTC.

This clone occurred a few times. CDR3 region: CASSGPGPHYF. CDR3 bases: TGTGCCAGCAGTGGACCGGGACCCCATTACTTC. The genes are TRBV5-6 and TRBJ2-7; tentatively, D is TRBD1 or TRBD2 (5 bases each). This CDR3 comprises 11 residues. Germline-derived CDR1 and CDR2 are SGHDT and YYEEEE. Trimming left V 5 bases short and J 13 bases short, with 16 bases between.

The genes are TRBV5-5 and TRBJ2-2; 8 positions match TRBD1. CDR1 and CDR2 (germline): SGHKS, YYEKEE (reference sequence). The CDR3 spans 17 residues. The junction had 5 bases not matched to a gene; V was cut back by 0 bases and J by 1 base. CDR3 DNA sequence: TGTGCCAGCAGCTTGGAGACAGGGGTTTGGAACACCGGGGAGCTGTTTTTT. Translating it yields CASSLETGVWNTGELFF.

The chain has TRBV29-1 and TRBJ1-3; D perhaps matches TRBD1 (5 bases). Germline CDR1 SQVTM, CDR2 ANQGSEA. This CDR3 is built from 13 residues. Trimming stripped 7 bases from V and 4 bases from J, with 14 bases between. CDR3 loop: CSDGPWGGNTIYF. CDR3 in DNA: TGCAGCGACGGACCTTGGGGCGGAAACACCATATATTTT.

This clone occurred once. The CDR3 is CASSFMGQSFGNTIYF. The CDR3 bases are TGCGCCAGCAGCTTTATGGGACAGTCGTTCGGAAACACCATATATTTT. The chain combines TRBV5-1 with TRBJ1-3; 7 nucleotides align to TRBD1. The ends lost 2 bases at V and 4 bases at J; junction bases unmatched: 9. CDR1 is SGHRS and CDR2 is YFSETQ in the germline V gene. The CDR3 runs 16 residues.

The chain employs TRBV5-1 and TRBJ2-1; 8 bases line up with TRBD2. After removal of 4 bases from V and 4 bases from J, the junction contained 7 bases not matched to a gene. Germline V gene data show CDR1 as SGHRS and CDR2 as YFSETQ. The CDR3 runs to 15 residues. The CDR3 is CASSPDGLAYNEQFF. Written as DNA, the CDR3 is TGCGCCAGCAGCCCAGATGGACTAGCTTACAATGAGCAGTTCTTC. The whole variable domain, remainder taken from reference TRBV5-1 and TRBJ2-1, is KAGVTQTPRYLIKTRGQQVTLSCSPISGHRSVSWYQQTPGQGLQFLFEYFSETQRNKGNFPGRFSGRQFSNSRSEMNVSTLELGDSALYLCASSPDGLAYNEQFFGPGTRLTVL.

This sequence joins TRBV6-5 and TRBJ2-1; D uncertain. V lost 8 bases, J lost 9 bases, and 11 bases lay in between. The CDR3 totals 11 residues. The germline CDR1 and CDR2 sequences are MNHEY and SVGAGI. The CDR3 region is CASHTPAEQFF. The CDR3 region has the DNA TGTGCCAGCCACACGCCGGCTGAGCAGTTCTTC.

This chain joins TRBV10-2 and TRBJ2-3; no definite D call. The ends were cut back, 6 bases at V and 3 bases at J, with 4 bases in the middle. The germline gives CDR1 WSHSY, CDR2 SAAADI. CDR3 length equals 11 residues. The CDR3 here is CASRPTDTQYF. The CDR3 DNA reads TGCGCCAGCAGACCAACAGATACGCAGTATTTT.

The V call is TRBV13, the J call TRBJ2-5; TRBD2 agrees at 11 bases. V dropped 4 bases and J dropped 0; count of bases not matched to a gene: 7. CDR1 is PRHDT, CDR2 FYEKMQ, per germline (reference sequence). This CDR3 is 17 amino acids long. This chain's CDR3 is CASSSGLAERYQETQYF. The CDR3 bases are TGTGCCAGCAGCTCGGGACTAGCGGAGAGGTACCAAGAGACCCAGTACTTC.

This chain connects TRBV5-6 to TRBJ2-1; D is perhaps TRBD2 (5 bases). CDR3 length equals 14 residues. With 2 bases removed from V and 8 bases from J, the gap between germline ends came to 14 bases. CDR1 and CDR2 from the germline V gene are SGHDT and YYEEEE. CDR3: CASSFGLAGDEQFF. The CDR3 bases are TGTGCCAGCAGCTTTGGCCTAGCCGGGGATGAGCAGTTCTTC. The whole variable domain, remainder taken from reference TRBV5-6 and TRBJ2-1, is DAGVTQSPTHLIKTRGQQVTLRCSPKSGHDTVSWYQQALGQGPQFIFQYYEEEERQRGNFPDRFSGHQFPNYSSELNVNALLLGDSALYLCASSFGLAGDEQFFGPGTRLTVL.

The V call is TRBV30, the J call TRBJ2-7; D is undetermined. The V end was cut by 1 base, the J end by 6 bases, with 7 bases between. Looked up from germline, CDR1 is GTSNPN and CDR2 is SVGIG (reference sequence). This CDR3 has 11 amino acids. CDR3: CAWSGLVEQYF. The CDR3 bases are TGTGCCTGGAGTGGGTTGGTCGAGCAGTACTTC.

The gene calls are TRBV2 and TRBJ2-5; 7 bases match TRBD1. CDR1 and CDR2 from the germline V gene are SNHLY and FYNNEI. This CDR3 is 14 amino acids long. V was clipped by 4 bases and J by 1 base; unmatched bases: 3. In DNA form, the CDR3 reads TGTGCCAGCAGTGCCGACAGGGCCCAAGAGACCCAGTACTTC. Translating it yields CASSADRAQETQYF.

The rearrangement uses TRBV5-4 and TRBJ2-7; D may be TRBD1 (5 bases). The CDR3 is made up of 17 amino acids. Germline V lookup: CDR1 SGHNT, CDR2 YYREEE (reference sequence). V was pared by 1 base and J by 3 bases, with 20 bases between. DNA for the CDR3: TGTGCCAGCAGCTTGAGTACCAAAACAGGAGAACACTACGAGCAGTACTTC. This gives the protein CASSLSTKTGEHYEQYF.

V gene TRBV30 combines with J gene TRBJ2-7; D possibly matches TRBD1 or TRBD2 (5 bases each). V was cut by 4 bases and J by 6 bases, with 22 bases left in between. The CDR3 consists of 15 residues. Germline V CDR1 and CDR2: GTSNPN, SVGIG (reference sequence). CDR3 sequence: CAWNPGPPTVREQYF. The DNA of the CDR3 is TGTGCCTGGAACCCGGGGCCACCGACTGTACGCGAGCAGTACTTC.

This clone was seen only once. The chain employs TRBV11-2 and TRBJ2-7, with D perhaps matching TRBD1 or TRBD2 (5 bases each). CDR1 is SGHAT and CDR2 is FQNNGV in the germline V gene. CDR3 length: 15 amino acids. Trimming took 6 bases from V and 4 from J, leaving 19 bases between them. The CDR3 protein is CASSRATGTVYEQYF. The DNA of the CDR3 is TGTGCCAGCAGTCGCGCAACCGGGACGGTTTACGAGCAGTACTTC.

The gene calls are TRBV2 and TRBJ2-1; a possible D gene is TRBD2 (6 bases). Germline values: CDR1 SNHLY, CDR2 FYNNEI. The V end lost 3 bases, the J end lost 2 bases, and 11 bases lay between the germline ends. The CDR3 runs to 15 residues. CDR3 DNA sequence: TGTGCCAGCAGTGACCGACTAGGAGCCTACAATGAGCAGTTCTTC. This sequence encodes CASSDRLGAYNEQFF.

This clone showed up just once. The rearrangement uses TRBV29-1 and TRBJ1-2; possibly TRBD1 for D (6 bases). V lost 6 bases and J 5 bases, leaving 22 bases between the germline ends. In germline, CDR1 is SQVTM, CDR2 ANQGSEA. This CDR3 is 15 amino acids long. The CDR3 is CSVSIVPGVAYGYTF. In DNA form, the CDR3 reads TGCAGCGTCTCAATCGTTCCAGGGGTGGCTTATGGCTACACCTTC.

This chain links TRBV7-9 with TRBJ2-1, with 7 bases identical to TRBD2. V was clipped by 5 bases and J by 4 bases; unmatched bases: 14. Germline assignment: CDR1 SEHNR and CDR2 FQNEAQ (reference sequence). The CDR3 has 17 amino acids. The CDR3 reads CASSPPTGTTRYNEQFF. CDR3 in DNA: TGTGCCAGCAGCCCCCCAACCGGGACTACGCGATACAATGAGCAGTTCTTC. The entire variable domain, with the rest obtained from reference TRBV7-9 and TRBJ2-1, is as follows: DTGVSQNPRHKITKRGQNVTFRCDPISEHNRLYWYRQTLGQGPEFLTYFQNEAQLEKSRLLSDRFSAERPKGSFSTLEIQRTEQGDSAMYLCASSPPTGTTRYNEQFFGPGTRLTVL.

In its sample, this clone was seen once. The chain uses TRBV18 and TRBJ2-2; D gene unclear. CDR1 is KGHSH, CDR2 LQKENI, per germline. This CDR3 is built from 17 residues. The V and J ends lost 1 base and 0 bases respectively, with 12 bases between them. The DNA for the CDR3 is TGTGCCAGCTCACCACGAGAAATAGCTGCGAACACCGGGGAGCTGTTTTTT. It specifies CASSPREIAANTGELFF.

The J gene is TRBJ2-2, the V gene TRBV7-2; 8 nucleotides agree with TRBD1. The CDR3 has 16 amino acids. Trimming removed 1 base from V and 5 bases from J; junction bases left unmatched: 6. CDR1 is SGHTA, CDR2 FQGNSA, per germline. Here the CDR3 reads CASSLVQGAVTGELFF. As DNA, the CDR3 is TGTGCCAGCAGCTTAGTCCAGGGGGCAGTGACCGGGGAGCTGTTTTTT.

In regard to this clone: The same CDR3 arises from other DNA sequences in this sample as well. CDR3: CASSVAEGGYEQYF. The CDR3 nucleotides read TGTGCCAGCAGCGTAGCAGAGGGAGGCTACGAGCAGTACTTC. This rearrangement joins TRBV9 to TRBJ2-7; tentatively, D is TRBD2 (6 bases). The ends were cut back, 0 bases at V and 3 bases at J, with 10 bases in the middle. The CDR3 is made up of 14 amino acids. Germline V gene sequence: CDR1 SGDLS, CDR2 YYNGEE.

As concerns this clone: The identical CDR3 is also encoded by other nucleotide sequences in the sample. V is TRBV5-1 and J is TRBJ1-5; unclear D gene. Germline V lookup: CDR1 SGHRS, CDR2 YFSETQ. Deletions cut 2 bases from V and 7 bases from J, with 10 bases between. There are 13 residues in the CDR3. CDR3: CASSLTGYQPQHF. CDR3 nucleotides: TGCGCCAGCAGCTTAACGGGGTACCAGCCCCAGCATTTT.

The chain uses TRBV11-2 and TRBJ2-7; 7 bases match TRBD2. This CDR3 has 17 residues. Germline lookup yields CDR1 SGHAT and CDR2 FQNNGV. The junction had 12 bases not matched to a gene; V was cut back by 1 base and J by 3 bases. The CDR3: CASSLVVGPSGIYEQYF. The CDR3 DNA sequence: TGTGCCAGCAGCTTAGTGGTCGGGCCTAGCGGAATCTACGAGCAGTACTTC.